These T cell receptor beta chains were read from a single sample in a study of CD8 T cells in ankylosing spondylitis. MiXCR, run by TCRdb on the 5' RACE reads, gives a single entry per CDR3 protein. The sample lists 390,000 or so distinct CDR3 sequences, around 22% occurring once. The sample consisted of blood, either unsorted or a sorted T cell fraction (not recorded which). The source is a male donor with ankylosing spondylitis. Both conserved end residues are part of each CDR3. A D gene is named only where the DNA matches it firmly. Size is stated for part of the rows, as once, few or many counts, or as a class when the clone is expanded.

v_call: TRBV6-2/TRBV6-3; clone_size: few; j_call: TRBJ2-1; d_call: -; cdr3_aa: CASRPNARNEQFF; cdr3_nt: TGTGCCAGCAGACCCAATGCCAGGAATGAGCAGTTCTTC
v_call: TRBV2; clone_size: -; j_call: TRBJ2-3; d_call: -; cdr3_aa: CASSFLGGGTDTQYF; cdr3_nt: TGTGCCAGCAGCTTCTTAGGCGGGGGCACAGATACGCAGTATTTT
v_call: TRBV28; clone_size: -; j_call: TRBJ1-5; d_call: -; cdr3_aa: CASSPGGRDSNQPQHF; cdr3_nt: TGTGCCAGCAGTCCTGGCGGGAGAGATAGCAATCAGCCCCAGCATTTT
v_call: TRBV15; clone_size: few; j_call: TRBJ1-5; d_call: -; cdr3_aa: CATALSGSQMPQHF; cdr3_nt: TGTGCCACCGCGCTGAGTGGGAGCCAGATGCCCCAGCATTTT
v_call: TRBV7-2; clone_size: -; j_call: TRBJ1-1; d_call: -; cdr3_aa: CASSRARAENTEAFF; cdr3_nt: TGTGCCAGCAGCCGAGCGCGGGCGGAAAACACTGAAGCTTTCTTT
v_call: TRBV25-1; clone_size: -; j_call: TRBJ2-3; d_call: TRBD2; cdr3_aa: CASSEYRGEADTQYF; cdr3_nt: TGTGCCAGCAGTGAATATCGGGGGGAGGCAGATACGCAGTATTTT
v_call: TRBV5-1; clone_size: -; j_call: TRBJ2-6; d_call: TRBD2; cdr3_aa: CASSLLAGAPGANVLTF; cdr3_nt: TGCGCCAGCAGCTTGCTAGCGGGAGCTCCTGGGGCCAACGTCCTGACTTTC
v_call: TRBV7-9; clone_size: -; j_call: TRBJ2-3; d_call: TRBD1; cdr3_aa: CASSPRRDRPNTDTQYF; cdr3_nt: TGTGCCAGCAGCCCGCGCCGGGACAGACCTAACACAGATACGCAGTATTTT
v_call: TRBV12-3/TRBV12-4; clone_size: -; j_call: TRBJ2-7; d_call: TRBD2; cdr3_aa: CASSPLAVRTYEQYF; cdr3_nt: TGTGCCAGCAGTCCTCTAGCGGTCAGGACCTACGAGCAGTACTTC
v_call: TRBV5-8; clone_size: many; j_call: TRBJ2-5; d_call: TRBD1; cdr3_aa: CATRDRGQETQYF; cdr3_nt: TGTGCCACCAGGGACAGGGGGCAAGAGACCCAGTACTTC
v_call: TRBV12-3/TRBV12-4; clone_size: -; j_call: TRBJ2-2; d_call: -; cdr3_aa: CASSLGLSNTGELFF; cdr3_nt: TGTGCCAGCAGTTTGGGGCTATCGAACACCGGGGAGCTGTTTTTT
v_call: TRBV7-3; clone_size: -; j_call: TRBJ2-6; d_call: -; cdr3_aa: CASSGRSSGANVLTF; cdr3_nt: TGTGCCAGCAGCGGCCGTTCCTCTGGGGCCAACGTCCTGACTTTC
v_call: TRBV5-1; clone_size: -; j_call: TRBJ2-7; d_call: TRBD2; cdr3_aa: CASSLSVAGGGISFYEQYF; cdr3_nt: TGCGCCAGCAGCTTGTCGGTAGCGGGAGGGGGGATCTCTTTCTACGAGCAGTACTTC
v_call: TRBV6-1; clone_size: -; j_call: TRBJ2-7; d_call: TRBD1; cdr3_aa: CASSDPGQGNSYEQYF; cdr3_nt: TGTGCCAGCAGTGACCCTGGACAGGGGAACTCCTACGAGCAGTACTTC
v_call: TRBV7-9; clone_size: -; j_call: TRBJ1-4; d_call: TRBD1; cdr3_aa: CASSASRGRREKLFF; cdr3_nt: TGTGCCAGCAGCGCAAGCAGGGGGCGTCGAGAAAAACTGTTTTTT
v_call: TRBV20-1; clone_size: -; j_call: TRBJ2-1; d_call: TRBD1; cdr3_aa: CSAPGTGGDEQFF; cdr3_nt: TGCAGTGCGCCCGGGACAGGGGGCGATGAGCAGTTCTTC
v_call: TRBV5-1; clone_size: -; j_call: TRBJ1-3; d_call: -; cdr3_aa: CASSLETASSGNTIYF; cdr3_nt: TGCGCCAGCAGCTTGGAGACAGCCAGCTCTGGAAACACCATATATTTT
v_call: TRBV5-1; clone_size: -; j_call: TRBJ2-5; d_call: -; cdr3_aa: CASSLGVNQETQYF; cdr3_nt: TGCGCCAGCAGCTTAGGTGTAAACCAAGAGACCCAGTACTTC
v_call: TRBV9; clone_size: -; j_call: TRBJ2-7; d_call: -; cdr3_aa: CASSVNPRIQFSYEQYF; cdr3_nt: TGTGCCAGCAGCGTGAACCCTCGCATACAATTTTCCTACGAGCAGTACTTC
v_call: TRBV7-7; clone_size: few; j_call: TRBJ2-1; d_call: TRBD2; cdr3_aa: CASSLDLAGNNEQFF; cdr3_nt: TGTGCTAGCAGCTTAGATCTAGCGGGTAACAATGAGCAGTTCTTC
v_call: TRBV19; clone_size: few; j_call: TRBJ2-2; d_call: -; cdr3_aa: CASSIRQTANTGELFF; cdr3_nt: TGTGCCAGTAGTATTAGGCAGACCGCGAACACCGGGGAGCTGTTTTTT
v_call: TRBV3-1; clone_size: few; j_call: TRBJ2-7; d_call: -; cdr3_aa: CASSQGTFSYEQYF; cdr3_nt: TGTGCCAGCAGCCAAGGGACTTTCTCCTACGAGCAGTACTTC
v_call: TRBV2; clone_size: once; j_call: TRBJ2-5; d_call: TRBD2; cdr3_aa: CASSELAVETQYF; cdr3_nt: TGTGCCAGCAGTGAACTAGCGGTCGAGACCCAGTACTTC
v_call: TRBV19; clone_size: -; j_call: TRBJ2-1; d_call: TRBD2; cdr3_aa: CASGAVAREGEQFF; cdr3_nt: TGTGCCAGTGGGGCGGTGGCCAGGGAGGGTGAGCAGTTCTTC